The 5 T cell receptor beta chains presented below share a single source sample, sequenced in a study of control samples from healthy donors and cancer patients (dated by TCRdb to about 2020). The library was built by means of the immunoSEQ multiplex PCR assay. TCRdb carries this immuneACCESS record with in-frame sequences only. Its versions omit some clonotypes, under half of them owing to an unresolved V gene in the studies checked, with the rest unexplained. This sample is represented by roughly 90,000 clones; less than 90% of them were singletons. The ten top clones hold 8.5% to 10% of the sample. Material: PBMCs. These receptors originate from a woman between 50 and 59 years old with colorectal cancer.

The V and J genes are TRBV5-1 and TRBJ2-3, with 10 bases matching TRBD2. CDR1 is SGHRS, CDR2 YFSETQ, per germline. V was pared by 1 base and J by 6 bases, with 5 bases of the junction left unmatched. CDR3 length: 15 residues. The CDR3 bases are TGCGCCAGCAGCTTGACTAGCGGGGCGGGGGATACGCAGTATTTT. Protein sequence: CASSLTSGAGDTQYF.

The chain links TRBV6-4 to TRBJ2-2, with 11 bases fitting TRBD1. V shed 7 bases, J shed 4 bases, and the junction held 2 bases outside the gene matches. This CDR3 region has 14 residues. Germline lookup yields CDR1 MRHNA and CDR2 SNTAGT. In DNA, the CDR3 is TGTGCCAGCACCGGGACAGGGGGCACCGGGGAGCTGTTTTTT. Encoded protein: CASTGTGGTGELFF.

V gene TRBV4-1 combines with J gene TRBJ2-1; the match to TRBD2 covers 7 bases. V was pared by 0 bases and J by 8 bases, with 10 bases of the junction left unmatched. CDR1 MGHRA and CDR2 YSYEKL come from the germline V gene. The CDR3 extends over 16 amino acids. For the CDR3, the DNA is TGCGCCAGCAGCCAAGATAACAGCGGGGTAATTTATGAGCAGTTCTTC. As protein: CASSQDNSGVIYEQFF.

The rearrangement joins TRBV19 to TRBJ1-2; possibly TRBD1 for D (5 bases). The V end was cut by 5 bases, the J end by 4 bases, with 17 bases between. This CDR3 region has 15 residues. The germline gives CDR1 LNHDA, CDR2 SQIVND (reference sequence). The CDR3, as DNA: TGTGCCAGTAGTCCCTTGACAGAGGGCGGCTATGGCTACACCTTC. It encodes CASSPLTEGGYGYTF. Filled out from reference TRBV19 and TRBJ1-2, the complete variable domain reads DGGITQSPKYLFRKEGQNVTLSCEQNLNHDAMYWYRQDPGQGLRLIYYSQIVNDFQKGDIAEGYSVSREKKESFPLTVTSAQKNPTAFYLCASSPLTEGGYGYTFGSGTRLTVV.

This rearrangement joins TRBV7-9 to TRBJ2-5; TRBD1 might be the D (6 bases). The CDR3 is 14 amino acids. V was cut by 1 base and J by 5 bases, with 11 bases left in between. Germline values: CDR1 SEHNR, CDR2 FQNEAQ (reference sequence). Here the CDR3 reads CASSLGWQGETQYF. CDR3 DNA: TGTGCCAGCAGCTTAGGTTGGCAGGGGGAGACCCAGTACTTC.